A single sample gave rise to the 8 T cell receptor beta chains below, sequenced in a study of beta chain features in type 1 diabetes (dated by TCRdb to the late 2010s). Broad study findings and their caveats: A moderate but significant shortening of TCRB CDR3 length was observed in type 1 diabetes patients in all four CD4+ subsets.

Receptors were amplified or captured by the immunoSEQ multiplex PCR assay. The entire amount of isolated RNA was reverse transcribed using the High Capacity cDNA Reverse Transcription Kit, so the sequenced TCRB transcripts were expressed ones. TCRdb obtained this table from immuneACCESS and retained in-frame rearrangements with V and J assigned. These tables miss some clones; where compared with another copy, unresolved V genes account for less than half of the shortfall, and the remainder is unexplained. This sample gives about 360,000 clones in total; about 12% of them show up just once. 0.0085% to 0.012% of the sample belongs to the ten largest clones. The antigens of these receptors remain unknown. The specimen sequenced was naive CD4+ T cells from blood. The cell subset or site label corresponds to: true naive CD4+ T cells. The receptors derive from a woman aged 18-35 years with type 1 diabetes.

The rearrangement uses TRBV19 and TRBJ2-1, with 14 bases fitting TRBD2. The CDR3 is 15 residues long. Per the germline V gene, CDR1 is LNHDA and CDR2 is SQIVND (reference sequence). V lost 7 bases to trimming and J lost 15 bases; unmatched junction nucleotides: 14. CDR3: CASKPGTSGSQWAFF. The CDR3 DNA is TGTGCCAGTAAACCAGGGACTAGCGGGAGTCAATGGGCGTTCTTC.

V is TRBV5-8 and J is TRBJ1-1; D is undetermined. The germline gives CDR1 SGHTS, CDR2 YDEGEE. This CDR3 contains 13 residues. V lost 2 bases, J lost 1 base, and 6 bases lay in between. The CDR3 loop reads CASSFPWNTEAFF. The CDR3 DNA sequence: TGTGCCAGCAGCTTCCCCTGGAACACTGAAGCTTTCTTT.

There are a few counts of this clone. The J gene is TRBJ2-3, the V gene TRBV4-3, with D possibly being TRBD2 (6 bases). Looked up from germline, CDR1 is LGHNA and CDR2 is YSLEER. Trimming removed 4 bases from V and 10 bases from J, with 30 bases in between. This CDR3 comprises 18 residues. The CDR3: CASSPHSFRGATDGAQYF. Here the CDR3 DNA reads TGCGCCAGCAGCCCACATTCCTTTCGCGGGGCAACAGACGGGGCGCAGTATTTT.

This clone was seen more than once but under ten times. The genes are TRBV14 and TRBJ1-4; no reliable D call. Germline V gene lookup returns CDR1 SGHDN and CDR2 FVKESK. The CDR3 contains 14 residues. Deletions cut 0 bases from V and 8 bases from J, with 10 bases between. Written as DNA, the CDR3 is TGTGCCAGCAGCCAAGAGAGCGGGTACGAAAAACTGTTTTTT. Translated: CASSQESGYEKLFF.

CDR3 sequence (DNA): TGTGCCACCAGCCAGGACGCTATAGCGGCAGATACGCAGTATTTT. Translation: CATSQDAIAADTQYF. V usage is TRBV15 and J usage is TRBJ2-3; tentative D call: TRBD2 (6 bases). V was pared by 5 bases and J by 4 bases, with 16 bases between. CDR1 is LNHNV and CDR2 is YYDKDF in the germline V gene (reference sequence). The CDR3 runs 15 residues.

The V call is TRBV28, the J call TRBJ2-2; D is perhaps TRBD2 (6 bases). CDR3 length: 16 residues. Per germline, CDR1 MDHEN and CDR2 SYDVKM. Trimming removed 6 bases at V and 8 bases at J, with 22 bases between. For the CDR3, the DNA is TGTGCCAGCAGAAACCGCGGGACTGCCTTTTTAGGGGAGCTGTTTTTT. Encoded protein: CASRNRGTAFLGELFF.

This clone was recorded a few times. This chain joins TRBV7-9 and TRBJ2-5; the match to TRBD1 covers 7 bases. V shed 5 bases, J shed 5 bases, and the junction held 5 bases outside the gene matches. The CDR3 is 13 residues long. CDR1 is SEHNR, CDR2 FQNEAQ, per germline (reference sequence). This CDR3 is CASSQKGGETQYF. CDR3 sequence (DNA): TGTGCCAGCAGCCAAAAAGGGGGCGAGACCCAGTACTTC.

This chain uses TRBV15 with TRBJ1-5; 8 bases map to TRBD1. This CDR3 spans 17 amino acids. Trimming removed 0 bases from V and 3 bases from J; junction bases left unmatched: 7. Germline V gives CDR1 LNHNV, CDR2 YYDKDF (reference sequence). CDR3 nucleotides: TGTGCCACCAGCAGAGACAGGGGGCGGTTTGACAATCAGCCCCAGCATTTT. Translation: CATSRDRGRFDNQPQHF.